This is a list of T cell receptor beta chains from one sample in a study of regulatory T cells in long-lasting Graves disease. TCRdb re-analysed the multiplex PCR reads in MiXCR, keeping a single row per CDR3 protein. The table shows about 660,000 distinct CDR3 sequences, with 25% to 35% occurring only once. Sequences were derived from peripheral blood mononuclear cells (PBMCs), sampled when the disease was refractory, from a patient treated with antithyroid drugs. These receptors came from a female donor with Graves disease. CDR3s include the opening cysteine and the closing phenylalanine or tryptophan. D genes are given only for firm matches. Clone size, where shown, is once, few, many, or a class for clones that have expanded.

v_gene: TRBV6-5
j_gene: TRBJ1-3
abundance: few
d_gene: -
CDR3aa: CASSYSQTSGNTIYF
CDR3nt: TGTGCCAGCAGTTATAGTCAGACCTCTGGAAACACCATATATTTT

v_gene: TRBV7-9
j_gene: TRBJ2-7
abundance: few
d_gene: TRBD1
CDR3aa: CASSLEGQVSYEQYF
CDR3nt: TGTGCCAGCAGCTTAGAGGGACAGGTCTCCTACGAGCAGTACTTC

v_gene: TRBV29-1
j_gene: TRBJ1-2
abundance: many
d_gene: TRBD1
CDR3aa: CSVDRTGGSNYGYTF
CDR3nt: TGCAGCGTAGATAGGACAGGGGGATCTAACTATGGCTACACCTTC

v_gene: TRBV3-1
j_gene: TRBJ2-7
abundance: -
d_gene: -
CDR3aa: CASSQEPGIPYEQYF
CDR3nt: TGTGCCAGCAGCCAAGAGCCAGGAATCCCCTACGAGCAGTACTTC

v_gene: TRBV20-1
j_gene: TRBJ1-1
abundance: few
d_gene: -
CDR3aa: CSARGGARGAFF
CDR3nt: TGCAGTGCTCGGGGGGGGGCCCGTGGCGCTTTCTTT

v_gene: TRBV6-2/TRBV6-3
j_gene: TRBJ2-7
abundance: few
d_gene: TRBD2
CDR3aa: CASSYPGLAGVEQYF
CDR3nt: TGTGCCAGCAGTTACCCGGGACTAGCGGGAGTGGAGCAGTACTTC

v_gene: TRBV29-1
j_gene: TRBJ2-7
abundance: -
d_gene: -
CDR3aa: CSVEIHTGPVYEQYF
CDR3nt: TGCAGCGTTGAAATACATACGGGACCGGTCTACGAGCAGTACTTC

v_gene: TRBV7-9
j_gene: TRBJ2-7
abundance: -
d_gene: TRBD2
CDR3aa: CASSPASGSRYEQYF
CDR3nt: TGTGCCAGCAGCCCAGCTAGCGGGAGTAGGTACGAGCAGTACTTC

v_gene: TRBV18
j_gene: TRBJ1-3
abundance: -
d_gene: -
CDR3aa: CASSPSYSSGNTIYF
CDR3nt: TGTGCCAGCTCACCGTCTTACAGCTCTGGAAACACCATATATTTT

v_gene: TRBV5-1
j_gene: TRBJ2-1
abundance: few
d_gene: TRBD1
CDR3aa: CASSPNFQGVDEQFF
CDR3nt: TGCGCCAGCAGCCCAAATTTCCAGGGGGTTGATGAGCAGTTCTTC

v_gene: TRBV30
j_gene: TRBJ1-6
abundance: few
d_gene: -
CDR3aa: CAWGRRVRSPLHF
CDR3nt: TGTGCCTGGGGGAGGAGGGTCCGGTCACCCCTCCACTTT

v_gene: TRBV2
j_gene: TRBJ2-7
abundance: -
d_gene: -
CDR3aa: CASRVSSYEQYF
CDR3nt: TGTGCCAGCAGGGTAAGCTCCTACGAGCAGTACTTC

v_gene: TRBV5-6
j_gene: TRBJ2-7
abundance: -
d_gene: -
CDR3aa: CASSPARQKTYEQYF
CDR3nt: TGTGCCAGCAGCCCGGCCCGACAGAAAACTTACGAGCAGTACTTC

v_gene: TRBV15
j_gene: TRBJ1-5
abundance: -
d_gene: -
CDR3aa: CATSRDLQEYGNQPQHF
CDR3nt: TGTGCCACCAGCAGAGATCTCCAGGAGTATGGCAATCAGCCCCAGCATTTT

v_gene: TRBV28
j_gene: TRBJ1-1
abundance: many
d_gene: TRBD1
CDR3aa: CASSFYRGRGEAFF
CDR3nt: TGTGCCAGCAGTTTTTACAGGGGGCGTGGTGAAGCTTTCTTT

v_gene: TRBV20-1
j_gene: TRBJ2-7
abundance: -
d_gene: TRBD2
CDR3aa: CSARSPLAGVSYEQYF
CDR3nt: TGCAGTGCTAGGTCCCCCCTAGCGGGAGTGTCCTACGAGCAGTACTTC

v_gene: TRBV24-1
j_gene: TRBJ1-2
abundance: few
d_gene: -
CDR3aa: CATSDEFYGGYTF
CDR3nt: TGTGCCACCAGTGATGAGTTCTACGGAGGCTACACCTTC